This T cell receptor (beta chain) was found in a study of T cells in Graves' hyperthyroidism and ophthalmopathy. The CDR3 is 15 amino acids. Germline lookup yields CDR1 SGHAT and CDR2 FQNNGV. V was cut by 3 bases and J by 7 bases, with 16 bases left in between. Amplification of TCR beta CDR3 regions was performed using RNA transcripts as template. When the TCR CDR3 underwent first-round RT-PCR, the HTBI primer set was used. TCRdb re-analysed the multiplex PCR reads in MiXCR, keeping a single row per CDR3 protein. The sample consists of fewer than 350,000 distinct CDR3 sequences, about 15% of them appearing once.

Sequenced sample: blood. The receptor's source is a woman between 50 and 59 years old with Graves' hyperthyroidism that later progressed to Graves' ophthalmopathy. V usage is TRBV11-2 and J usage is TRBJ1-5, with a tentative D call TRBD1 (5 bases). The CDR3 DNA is TGTGCCAGCAGCTTGTTTGGCCAGGGTGGCCAGCCCCAGCATTTT. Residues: CASSLFGQGGQPQHF.